These 26 T cell receptor beta chains were sequenced from one sample in a study of blood T cell repertoires in COVID-19. Method: immunoSEQ multiplex PCR; TCRdb's copy keeps in-frame clones and lacks some. The table records some 260,000 clones, 70% to 90% of them present only once. Sequencing used peripheral blood. The source is a woman in her 40s who had recovered from COVID-19.

This sequence joins TRBV4-1 and TRBJ1-2; D is possibly TRBD1 (6 bases). Germline V lookup: CDR1 MGHRA, CDR2 YSYEKL. The CDR3 consists of 14 residues. Trimming cost V 1 base and J 4 bases, with 10 bases left between them. Here the CDR3 DNA reads TGCGCCAGCAGCCAAGTCGGGGGGCCCTATGGCTACACCTTC. Translation gives CASSQVGGPYGYTF.

The genes are TRBV4-2 and TRBJ2-3, with 7 nucleotides matching TRBD1. V lost 4 bases, J lost 3 bases, and 4 bases stayed unmatched. CDR1 is LGHNA and CDR2 is YNFKEQ in the germline V gene. There are 14 residues in the CDR3. The CDR3: CASSPRGRTDTQYF. CDR3 nucleotides: TGTGCCAGCAGCCCGAGGGGGCGGACAGATACGCAGTATTTT.

The genes are TRBV4-1 and TRBJ2-7; tentatively, D is TRBD1 (6 bases). This CDR3 is built from 15 residues. Trimming took off 1 base at V and 3 bases at J, with 13 bases between the two ends. Germline lookup yields CDR1 MGHRA and CDR2 YSYEKL. The CDR3 nucleotides are TGCGCCAGCAGCCAAGTGGACCGGGACAACTACGAGCAGTACTTC. This translates into CASSQVDRDNYEQYF.

This clone was observed once. The rearrangement uses TRBV3-1 (or the pseudogene TRBV3-2) and TRBJ1-3; 7 bases fit TRBD1. The CDR3 has 14 residues. Germline loops: CDR1 LGHDT, CDR2 YNNKEL (reference sequence). J gave up 2 bases and V 4 bases, and 2 bases lay outside the gene matches. In DNA, the CDR3 is TGTGCCAGCAGCCCTGGGACAGCTGGAAACACCATATATTTT. Amino acid sequence: CASSPGTAGNTIYF.

The chain has TRBV25-1 and TRBJ2-2; no definite D call. The germline CDR1 and CDR2 sequences are MGHDK and SYGVNS. Deletions cut 6 bases from V and 3 bases from J, with 8 bases between. The CDR3 runs to 13 residues. As DNA, the CDR3 is TGTGCCAGCAGGCCCCAGGACACCGGGGAGCTGTTTTTT. It specifies CASRPQDTGELFF.

The V call is TRBV4-2, the J call TRBJ2-2; 8 bases line up with TRBD2. This CDR3 is built from 15 residues. Losses at the gene ends were 4 bases for V and 8 bases for J; bases not matched to a gene: 9. Germline CDR1 and CDR2: LGHNA and YNFKEQ. The CDR3 is CASSPTRGLAGELFF. The CDR3, as DNA: TGTGCCAGCAGCCCAACCCGCGGACTAGCAGGGGAGCTGTTTTTT.

CDR3 sequence: CASSRGVLGTQETQYF. In nucleotides, the CDR3 is TGTGCCAGCAGCCGCGGCGTACTTGGAACACAAGAGACCCAGTACTTC. This chain connects TRBV3-1 (or the pseudogene TRBV3-2) to TRBJ2-5; D gene ambiguous. V gave up 4 bases and J gave up 2 bases, with 17 bases separating them. The CDR3 is made up of 16 amino acids. Germline values: CDR1 LGHDT, CDR2 YNNKEL (reference sequence).

This chain joins TRBV7-9 and TRBJ2-7; 9 nucleotides agree with TRBD1. J gave up 4 bases and V 1 base, and 8 bases lay outside the gene matches. The CDR3 is 16 residues long. Germline CDR1 is SEHNR and CDR2 is FQNEAQ (reference sequence). CDR3 in DNA: TGTGCCAGCAGCTTAGAAGGCGGGACAGGGCGTTACGAGCAGTACTTC. The encoded protein is CASSLEGGTGRYEQYF.

The chain employs TRBV25-1 and TRBJ2-4; perhaps TRBD2 as D (5 bases). The CDR3 runs to 16 residues. Germline values: CDR1 MGHDK, CDR2 SYGVNS. Trimming removed 3 bases at V and 3 bases at J, with 15 bases between. The CDR3: CASSDGLRGRKNIQYF. The DNA of the CDR3 is TGTGCCAGCAGTGACGGATTACGGGGTCGCAAAAACATTCAGTACTTC.

V gene TRBV28 combines with J gene TRBJ2-3; tentatively, D is TRBD1 (5 bases). The CDR3 totals 16 residues. Trimming left V 3 bases short and J 0 bases short, with 13 bases between. Germline V CDR1 and CDR2: MDHEN, SYDVKM. CDR3 bases: TGTGCCAGCAGTTTTTTTGGGGCTCCTAGCACAGATACGCAGTATTTT. It yields the protein CASSFFGAPSTDTQYF.

Only one count was recorded for this clone. This chain connects TRBV6-6 to TRBJ2-4; TRBD1 agrees at 8 bases. With V trimmed by 5 bases and J by 2 bases, 14 bases remained unmatched. There are 18 residues in the CDR3. CDR1 MNHNY and CDR2 SVGAGI come from the germline V gene (reference sequence). CDR3 coding DNA: TGTGCCAGCAGTGGATCACCGGGACAGGAACCGTCCAAAAACATTCAGTACTTC. Its translation is CASSGSPGQEPSKNIQYF.

The rearrangement joins TRBV28 to TRBJ2-3; D call uncertain. In germline, CDR1 is MDHEN, CDR2 SYDVKM. V lost 2 bases, J lost 7 bases, and 13 bases lay in between. This CDR3 is 14 amino acids long. CDR3 region: CASSLSLPGYTQYF. The CDR3 bases are TGTGCCAGCAGTTTAAGCCTGCCCGGGTATACGCAGTATTTT.

This rearrangement joins TRBV6-5 to TRBJ2-7; 7 bases are a match to TRBD1. This CDR3 is built from 12 residues. CDR1 is MNHEY, CDR2 SVGAGI, per germline. Trimming cost V 6 bases and J 2 bases; bases outside gene matches: 1. The CDR3 here is CASRGTAYEQYF. The CDR3 nucleotides are TGTGCCAGCAGGGGGACAGCCTACGAGCAGTACTTC.

This chain connects TRBV3-1 (or the pseudogene TRBV3-2) to TRBJ2-1, with 14 bases aligning to TRBD2. Germline CDR1 reads LGHDT; CDR2 reads YNNKEL (reference sequence). There are 18 residues in the CDR3. Trimming at V came to 1 base and at J to 3 bases, leaving 5 bases not matched to a gene. CDR3 sequence reads: CASSQGLAGGLIYNEQFF. As DNA, the CDR3 is TGTGCCAGCAGCCAAGGACTAGCGGGGGGGCTAATCTACAATGAGCAGTTCTTC.

This clone was counted a few times. The rearrangement joins TRBV24-1 to TRBJ1-2; 7 nucleotides line up with TRBD1. The V gene's germline CDR1 is KGHDR and CDR2 SFDVKD. Losses at the gene ends were 3 bases for V and 3 bases for J; bases not matched to a gene: 9. This CDR3 region has 16 residues. CDR3 bases: TGTGCCACCAGTGATCCGGACCGGACAGGAGACTATGGCTACACCTTC. It encodes CATSDPDRTGDYGYTF.

The CDR3 here is CASSVGSSGRRVASGYTF. The CDR3 bases are TGTGCCAGCAGCGTAGGCAGTAGCGGGCGTCGGGTTGCGTCTGGCTACACCTTC. This chain uses TRBV9 with TRBJ1-2; unclear D gene. This CDR3 contains 18 residues. Trimming took off 0 bases at V and 7 bases at J, with 25 bases between the two ends. CDR1 is SGDLS and CDR2 is YYNGEE in the germline V gene.

The rearrangement uses TRBV19 and TRBJ1-3, with unresolved D. Germline V lookup: CDR1 LNHDA, CDR2 SQIVND (reference sequence). Trimming shortened V by 3 bases and J by 2 bases, and 14 bases separated the two germline ends. The CDR3 is 16 residues long. CDR3 coding DNA: TGTGCCAGTAGTATCCGCCCCGTCACGGCTGGAAACACCATATATTTT. Residues: CASSIRPVTAGNTIYF.

The J gene is TRBJ1-2, the V gene TRBV4-3; the match to TRBD1 covers 8 bases. CDR1 and CDR2 from the germline V gene are LGHNA and YSLEER. V trimming: 5 bases; J trimming: 0 bases; junction bases outside the gene matches: 11. CDR3 size: 17 residues. The CDR3 sequence: CASSEGQGATSNYGYTF. In DNA form, the CDR3 reads TGCGCCAGCAGCGAAGGACAGGGTGCGACTTCTAACTATGGCTACACCTTC.

The CDR3 loop reads CASSRIRTGGTDTQYF. In DNA form, the CDR3 reads TGTGCCAGCAGCCGCATACGGACAGGGGGCACAGATACGCAGTATTTT. This chain links TRBV11-2 with TRBJ2-3; 9 bases agree with TRBD1. J lost 1 base, V lost 5 bases, and 7 bases had no gene match. Germline V gene data show CDR1 as SGHAT and CDR2 as FQNNGV. The CDR3 contains 16 residues.

The chain recombines TRBV6-5 with TRBJ2-3; 8 bases are shared with TRBD2. Germline CDR1 MNHEY, CDR2 SVGAGI. The CDR3 is 15 amino acids. Trimming cost V 4 bases and J 2 bases; bases outside gene matches: 5. CDR3 residues: CASSSAGVYTDTQYF. CDR3 nucleotides: TGTGCCAGCAGTTCAGCGGGAGTATACACAGATACGCAGTATTTT.

The chain is built from TRBV7-3 and TRBJ2-7; D not resolved. The CDR3 extends over 13 amino acids. V lost 1 base and J lost 3, with 7 bases in between. The germline gives CDR1 SGHTA, CDR2 FQGTGA. In DNA form, the CDR3 reads TGTGCCAGCAGCTTAATTTCCGGCTACGAGCAGTACTTC. Its translation is CASSLISGYEQYF.

This CDR3 reads CASSLTVARWNTEAFF. Here the CDR3 DNA reads TGTGCCAGCAGCTTAACGGTCGCGAGGTGGAACACTGAAGCTTTCTTT. The V gene is TRBV7-6, the J gene TRBJ1-1; D gene unclear. The CDR3 is made up of 16 amino acids. In germline, CDR1 is SGHVS, CDR2 FNYEAQ. The V end lost 2 bases, the J end lost 1 base, and 14 bases lay between the germline ends.

The V gene is TRBV7-2, the J gene TRBJ2-7; 11 bases align to TRBD2. Germline V gene sequence: CDR1 SGHTA, CDR2 FQGNSA. The V gene end was trimmed by 4 bases and the J gene end by 7 bases; junction bases not matched to a gene: 6. The CDR3 loop spans 14 amino acids. The CDR3 sequence: CASSSTSGIGEQYF. CDR3 DNA sequence: TGTGCCAGCAGCTCGACTAGCGGGATTGGTGAGCAGTACTTC.

The V call is TRBV7-6, the J call TRBJ2-7, with 7 bases identical to TRBD2. Germline loops: CDR1 SGHVS, CDR2 FNYEAQ. CDR3 size: 16 residues. V trimming: 1 base; J trimming: 8 bases; junction bases outside the gene matches: 14. The CDR3 sequence: CASSLGGGGSFTQQYF. DNA for the CDR3: TGTGCCAGCAGCTTAGGGGGGGGAGGGTCCTTCACGCAGCAGTACTTC.

This chain links TRBV4-3 with TRBJ1-6; tentatively, D is TRBD1 (6 bases). CDR1 is LGHNA, CDR2 YSLEER, per germline. V was trimmed by 0 bases and J by 13 bases, leaving 19 bases between them. This CDR3 comprises 16 residues. DNA of the CDR3: TGCGCCAGCAGCCAAGATAGTAGGGGGGGCCGGTCCCCCCTCCACTTT. It encodes CASSQDSRGGRSPLHF.

This chain links TRBV11-3 with TRBJ2-1; 9 nucleotides align to TRBD2. Trimming at V came to 3 bases and at J to 6 bases, leaving 6 bases not matched to a gene. Per germline, CDR1 SGHNT and CDR2 YENEEA. The CDR3 covers 15 residues. DNA for the CDR3: TGTGCCAGCAGCTTTACTCTAGCGGGGTTCAATGAGCAGTTCTTC. Translation gives CASSFTLAGFNEQFF.